Below are 24 T cell receptor beta chains sequenced from a single sample in a study of T cell changes during pregnancy in multiple sclerosis. Profiled with immunoSEQ multiplex PCR; TCRdb holds only in-frame clones, not every one. The sample includes tens of thousands of clones, 93% of them seen just once. The specimen comprised CD8+ T cells from peripheral blood mononuclear cells, sampled in the third trimester of pregnancy. The receptors derive from a female donor with multiple sclerosis, enrolled in a pregnancy study.

This clone appeared a single time. The gene calls are TRBV10-3 and TRBJ2-2, with 13 nucleotides matching TRBD2. Germline V gene lookup returns CDR1 ENHRY and CDR2 SYGVKD. This CDR3 is 17 amino acids long. The junction had 5 bases not matched to a gene; V was cut back by 4 bases and J by 3 bases. The chain's CDR3 is CAISGGTSGTHTGELFF. The CDR3 DNA follows: TGTGCCATCAGTGGTGGGACTAGCGGGACTCACACCGGGGAGCTGTTTTTT.

This sequence joins TRBV19 and TRBJ1-2, with 9 positions matching TRBD1. CDR1 and CDR2 from the germline V gene are LNHDA and SQIVND (reference sequence). V gave up 5 bases and J gave up 5 bases; unmatched junction bases: 6. The CDR3 extends over 14 amino acids. CDR3 coding DNA: TGTGCCAGTAGTTTACAGGGGGCTCGGTATGGCTACACCTTC. It codes for CASSLQGARYGYTF.

The genes are TRBV27 and TRBJ1-4; 10 positions agree with TRBD1. The germline V gene has CDR1 MNHEY and CDR2 SMNVEV (reference sequence). This CDR3 is built from 17 residues. The junction had 7 bases not matched to a gene; V was cut back by 5 bases and J by 1 base. The CDR3 sequence: CASSPWTGGGTNEKLFF. DNA for the CDR3: TGTGCCAGCAGTCCCTGGACAGGGGGGGGAACTAATGAAAAACTGTTTTTT. Full variable domain (missing parts from reference TRBV27 and TRBJ1-4): EAQVTQNPRYLITVTGKKLTVTCSQNMNHEYMSWYRQDPGLGLRQIYYSMNVEVTDKGDVPEGYKVSRKEKRNFPLILESPSPNQTSLYFCASSPWTGGGTNEKLFFGSGTQLSVL.

This clone has just one count. V is TRBV27 and J is TRBJ2-5, with TRBD2 identical over 15 bases. Germline trimming cut 3 bases from V and 7 bases from J; bases unmatched to any gene: 9. This CDR3 comprises 17 residues. Germline-derived CDR1 and CDR2 are MNHEY and SMNVEV (reference sequence). The CDR3 nucleotides are TGTGCCAGCAGTTTCCTAGGACTAGCGGGAGGGTCGGGGACCCAGTACTTC. Translation gives CASSFLGLAGGSGTQYF.

This clone was detected only once. J is TRBJ1-1 and V is TRBV12-5, with D perhaps TRBD1 (6 bases). Germline V gives CDR1 LGHNT, CDR2 FRNRAP. V was pared by 3 bases and J by 8 bases, with 7 bases between. This CDR3 region has 11 residues. The CDR3 sequence is CASGFGTEAFF. CDR3 bases: TGTGCTAGTGGTTTTGGGACAGAAGCTTTCTTT. Full variable domain (remainder filled in from reference TRBV12-5 and TRBJ1-1): DARVTQTPRHKVTEMGQEVTMRCQPILGHNTVFWYRQTMMQGLELLAYFRNRAPLDDSGMPKDRFSAEMPDATLATLKIQPSEPRDSAVYFCASGFGTEAFFGQGTRLTVV.

The rearrangement links TRBV6-1 to TRBJ1-1; 7 bases agree with TRBD1. Trimming cost V 8 bases and J 5 bases; bases outside gene matches: 11. This CDR3 is 14 amino acids long. CDR1 is MNHNS and CDR2 is SASEGT in the germline V gene. The chain's CDR3 is CASLDAGGWTEAFF. The CDR3 DNA reads as TGTGCCAGCCTTGACGCAGGGGGATGGACTGAAGCTTTCTTT.

The J gene is TRBJ2-7, the V gene TRBV30; TRBD2 matches at 8 bases. This CDR3 comprises 13 residues. V shed 4 bases and J 1 base; nucleotides not matched to a gene: 3. CDR1 is GTSNPN, CDR2 SVGIG, per germline (reference sequence). CDR3: CAWTSGFSYEQYF. The CDR3 DNA follows: TGTGCCTGGACTAGCGGGTTTTCCTACGAGCAGTACTTC.

The CDR3 coding sequence is TGTGCCAGCAGCCCCCTGGGACAGGGGGCCACAGATACGCAGTATTTT. Residues: CASSPLGQGATDTQYF. The chain combines TRBV13 with TRBJ2-3, with 12 bases that match TRBD1. The CDR3 length is 16 residues. Germline V gene data show CDR1 as PRHDT and CDR2 as FYEKMQ (reference sequence). With V trimmed by 5 bases and J by 2 bases, 5 bases remained unmatched. The variable domain in full, completed from reference TRBV13 and TRBJ2-3, reads AAGVIQSPRHLIKEKRETATLKCYPIPRHDTVYWYQQGPGQDPQFLISFYEKMQSDKGSIPDRFSAQQFSDYHSELNMSSLELGDSALYFCASSPLGQGATDTQYFGPGTRLTVL.

This clone was observed once. This CDR3 reads CASSGGWGGGETQYF. DNA for the CDR3: TGTGCCAGCAGTGGGGGATGGGGGGGCGGAGAGACCCAGTACTTC. V usage is TRBV7-3 and J usage is TRBJ2-5; the D gene is possibly TRBD2 (7 bases). CDR3 length: 15 residues. Germline V gene lookup returns CDR1 SGHTA and CDR2 FQGTGA. V dropped 6 bases and J dropped 4 bases, with 18 bases sitting between them.

This chain joins TRBV27 and TRBJ2-1, with 9 bases identical to TRBD2. Germline V lookup: CDR1 MNHEY, CDR2 SMNVEV (reference sequence). The CDR3 is made up of 15 amino acids. The V segment lost 7 bases and the J segment 9 bases; nucleotides outside the gene matches: 13. CDR3 residues: CASIPRGGRGGEQFF. The CDR3 DNA is TGTGCCAGCATACCCCGGGGCGGGAGGGGAGGTGAGCAGTTCTTC.

The chain is built from TRBV27 and TRBJ1-5; TRBD1 aligns across 9 bases. This CDR3 is 14 amino acids long. The ends lost 8 bases at V and 6 bases at J; junction bases unmatched: 8. Germline CDR1 reads MNHEY; CDR2 reads SMNVEV (reference sequence). CDR3 protein: CASGGQGRGQPQHF. DNA of the CDR3: TGTGCCAGCGGTGGACAGGGGAGGGGTCAGCCCCAGCATTTT.

This chain connects TRBV2 to TRBJ2-7, with 9 positions matching TRBD1. Germline V CDR1 and CDR2: SNHLY, FYNNEI. The CDR3 is 15 amino acids. The V and J ends lost 3 bases and 4 bases, in that order; junction bases with no gene match: 7. The CDR3 coding sequence is TGTGCCAGCAGTGATTCCGGGACAGGGCTTTACGAGCAGTACTTC. Residues: CASSDSGTGLYEQYF.

The rearrangement links TRBV19 to TRBJ2-1; 9 bases fit TRBD2. The germline CDR1 and CDR2 sequences are LNHDA and SQIVND (reference sequence). V shed 6 bases, J shed 5 bases, and the junction held 11 bases outside the gene matches. The CDR3 runs 16 residues. The DNA for the CDR3 is TGTGCCAGTAGCCCCAATCTAGCGGGGATTGACAATGAGCAGTTCTTC. Translating it yields CASSPNLAGIDNEQFF.

The chain recombines TRBV4-1 with TRBJ2-7; TRBD1 aligns across 7 bases. Germline V lookup: CDR1 MGHRA, CDR2 YSYEKL. After removal of 4 bases from V and 5 bases from J, the junction contained 11 bases not matched to a gene. The CDR3 length is 15 residues. CDR3 DNA sequence: TGCGCCAGCAGCCCCGAGAGACAGGGTGCCCACGAGCAGTACTTC. It translates to CASSPERQGAHEQYF.

V is TRBV5-1 and J is TRBJ1-2, with TRBD1 identical over 8 bases. The ends lost 2 bases at V and 2 bases at J; junction bases unmatched: 2. The CDR3 has 14 residues. CDR1 and CDR2 (germline): SGHRS, YFSETQ. The CDR3 sequence: CASSFRQGNYGYTF. For the CDR3, the DNA is TGCGCCAGCAGCTTCCGACAGGGGAACTATGGCTACACCTTC.

The rearrangement uses TRBV5-1 and TRBJ2-7, with D possibly matching TRBD1 (6 bases). Germline CDR1 reads SGHRS; CDR2 reads YFSETQ. Trimming took off 4 bases at V and 7 bases at J, with 15 bases between the two ends. The CDR3 sequence is 13 residues long. In nucleotides, the CDR3 is TGCGCCAGCAGCCCCCCGGACCAGGGGGAGCAGTACTTC. Residues: CASSPPDQGEQYF.

V and J are TRBV7-9 and TRBJ1-2, with D maybe TRBD1 (5 bases). The V and J ends lost 1 base and 4 bases respectively, with 16 bases between them. Germline loops: CDR1 SEHNR, CDR2 FQNEAQ (reference sequence). This CDR3 spans 16 amino acids. DNA of the CDR3: TGTGCCAGCAGCTTAGGTCAGTCCGGGGGAGGCTATGGCTACACCTTC. This sequence encodes CASSLGQSGGGYGYTF.

The rearrangement joins TRBV5-1 to TRBJ2-6; D unclear. Germline-derived CDR1 and CDR2 are SGHRS and YFSETQ. V was trimmed by 4 bases and J by 1 base, leaving 15 bases between them. The length of the CDR3 is 17 residues. The CDR3: CASSHPPTLSGANVLTF. The CDR3 nucleotides read TGCGCCAGCAGCCACCCTCCCACCCTATCTGGGGCCAACGTCCTGACTTTC.

The gene calls are TRBV28 and TRBJ2-2; 7 bases agree with TRBD2. Trimming at V came to 2 bases and at J to 3 bases, leaving 9 bases not matched to a gene. Germline CDR1 and CDR2: MDHEN and SYDVKM. The CDR3 spans 17 residues. CDR3 in DNA: TGTGCCAGCAGTTTAAGGGTCGCGGGAGAGGACACCGGGGAGCTGTTTTTT. Its protein is CASSLRVAGEDTGELFF. Full variable domain (missing parts from reference TRBV28 and TRBJ2-2): DVKVTQSSRYLVKRTGEKVFLECVQDMDHENMFWYRQDPGLGLRLIYFSYDVKMKEKGDIPEGYSVSREKKERFSLILESASTNQTSMYLCASSLRVAGEDTGELFFGEGSRLTVL.

This sequence joins TRBV9 and TRBJ1-5; 8 bases are shared with TRBD1. The ends lost 4 bases at V and 7 bases at J; junction bases unmatched: 7. The CDR3 is 14 amino acids. CDR1 and CDR2 (germline): SGDLS, YYNGEE. Written as DNA, the CDR3 is TGTGCCAGCAGCAACGACAGGGGTAACCAGCCCCAGCATTTT. Amino acids: CASSNDRGNQPQHF.

This rearrangement joins TRBV6-1 to TRBJ2-1, with 12 bases lining up with TRBD2. V lost 3 bases to trimming and J lost 8 bases; unmatched junction nucleotides: 5. CDR3 length: 15 amino acids. Per germline, CDR1 MNHNS and CDR2 SASEGT. The CDR3 reads CASSDRTSGNHEQFF. The CDR3 DNA sequence: TGTGCCAGCAGTGATCGGACTAGCGGGAATCATGAGCAGTTCTTC.

V gene TRBV7-3 combines with J gene TRBJ2-1, with 10 nucleotides matching TRBD2. The J segment lost 8 bases and the V segment lost 5 bases, leaving 9 bases of the junction unmatched. This CDR3 contains 15 residues. From germline, CDR1 is SGHTA and CDR2 FQGTGA. The CDR3 sequence is CASSPQAGGVDEQFF. The CDR3 bases are TGTGCCAGCAGCCCCCAAGCGGGAGGGGTGGATGAGCAGTTCTTC.

The CDR3 sequence is CASSRQAGSGNTIYF. Here the CDR3 DNA reads TGTGCCAGCAGCCGACAGGCGGGCTCTGGAAACACCATATATTTT. The chain joins TRBV6-4 to TRBJ1-3; perhaps TRBD1 as D (6 bases). Per the germline V gene, CDR1 is MRHNA and CDR2 is SNTAGT. The CDR3 loop spans 15 amino acids. The V end lost 6 bases, the J end lost 0 bases, and 12 bases lay between the germline ends.

The chain recombines TRBV9 with TRBJ2-3; 10 bases line up with TRBD2. J gave up 5 bases and V 9 bases, and 9 bases lay outside the gene matches. The CDR3 consists of 14 residues. The germline V gene encodes CDR1 SGDLS and CDR2 YYNGEE. CDR3 region: CATAAGGGGDTQYF. The CDR3 DNA is TGTGCCACGGCAGCGGGAGGGGGAGGAGATACGCAGTATTTT.